This entry describes one TCR beta chain. The antigen is not known. This specimen belongs to a study of siplizumab effects on memory and regulatory T cells. Points from the study as a whole: Naive or memory phenotype assignment was not possible for roughly 80-97% of proliferating CD4+ or CD8+ clones.

There are 14 residues in the CDR3. V was trimmed by 3 bases and J by 4 bases, leaving 12 bases between them. Germline V gene sequence: CDR1 SGHAT, CDR2 FQNNGV. The protocol was immunoSEQ multiplex PCR, while the TCRdb copy is restricted to in-frame clones and leaves out a portion. The sample holds 70,000 to 90,000 clones, about 87% seen once. Material: CD4+ T cells sorted from blood. The chain carries TRBV11-2 and TRBJ1-2; tentatively, D is TRBD1 (5 bases). The TCR comes from a human donor in good health. As DNA, the CDR3 is TGTGCCAGCAGCTTGCGGACACAGTCCTATGGCTACACCTTC. Translating gives CASSLRTQSYGYTF.